This T cell receptor beta chain was sequenced during a study of cytomegalovirus exposure and HLA in healthy donors. The study's findings and limits: A later analysis revealed that TCR association rates differed between HLA loci, peaking at DRB1 and bottoming out at HLA-C. Accurate predictions that matched the HLA-A and HLA-B alleles of most subjects were reportedly made from TCR beta sequences. Serostatus for CMV was the only available immune exposure information.

The PCR was carried out with 60 Vbeta primers and 13 Jbeta primers. This table comes from immunoSEQ multiplex PCR, and its TCRdb copy is limited to in-frame clones, with some not included. The profile shows around 40,000 clones, around 90% of them singletons. CDR3 length: 15 residues. V gave up 6 bases and J gave up 3 bases, with 17 bases separating them. Germline V lookup: CDR1 MDHEN, CDR2 SYDVKM. This cohort consisted of healthy bone marrow donors. Comment on this clone: Antigen unknown.

This clonotype was sampled from a woman in her thirties or forties in good health and CMV-seropositive. The sequenced sample was PBMCs. V is TRBV28 and J is TRBJ1-1, with D perhaps matching TRBD1 (6 bases). The CDR3 spells CASRPPDSYHTEAFF. CDR3 bases: TGTGCCAGCAGACCACCGGACAGCTACCACACTGAAGCTTTCTTT.